One and the same sample provided the 23 T cell receptor beta chains below, sequenced in a study of shared clonotypes between healthy human individuals. Only in-frame clones appear in the TCRdb table, and some are missing; sequencing was by immunoSEQ multiplex PCR. The sample holds about 1.1 million clones, 77% seen once. Sequenced input: memory CD4+ T cells from PBMCs. The subset: CD45RA-negative fraction. The receptors originated from a man between 18 and 29 years old in good health. Some clones in this sample may be carry-over from other donors' samples.

The CDR3, as DNA: TGTGCCAGCAGCTTAACCCCGAACACTGAAGCTTTCTTT. The encoded protein is CASSLTPNTEAFF. The chain couples TRBV11-2 to TRBJ1-1; D uncertain. Trimming shortened V by 2 bases and J by 1 base, and 5 bases separated the two germline ends. CDR1 is SGHAT and CDR2 is FQNNGV in the germline V gene. The CDR3 spans 13 residues.

The chain's CDR3 is CASSLSGRGYEQYF. The CDR3 DNA sequence: TGTGCCAGCAGTTTATCTGGCAGGGGTTACGAGCAGTACTTC. The chain couples TRBV27 to TRBJ2-7; a weak D match, TRBD1 (6 bases). CDR1 and CDR2 from the germline V gene are MNHEY and SMNVEV (reference sequence). V shed 0 bases and J shed 4 bases, with 10 bases lying between them. CDR3 length equals 14 residues.

Turning to this clone: This same CDR3 is encoded by further DNA sequences in the sample. The chain couples TRBV18 to TRBJ2-1; perhaps TRBD2 as D (5 bases). Germline V gene data show CDR1 as KGHSH and CDR2 as LQKENI. Trimming cost V 0 bases and J 0 bases, with 9 bases left between them. This CDR3 contains 16 residues. The CDR3 sequence: CASSPPTSGSYNEQFF. DNA for the CDR3: TGTGCCAGCTCACCACCCACTAGTGGCTCCTACAATGAGCAGTTCTTC.

J is TRBJ2-5 and V is TRBV5-4; 9 nucleotides agree with TRBD1. The trim removed 3 bases at V and 2 bases at J, leaving 5 bases unmatched. The CDR3 has 15 amino acids. CDR1 is SGHNT and CDR2 is YYREEE in the germline V gene (reference sequence). The CDR3 DNA reads as TGTGCCAGCAGCTCCGGGACAGGGCCACAAGAGACCCAGTACTTC. Its translation is CASSSGTGPQETQYF.

This clone is a singleton in its sample. The V call is TRBV15, the J call TRBJ2-1; a possible D gene is TRBD2 (5 bases). Germline-derived CDR1 and CDR2 are LNHNV and YYDKDF (reference sequence). The CDR3 sequence is 17 residues long. V was trimmed by 2 bases and J by 4 bases, leaving 18 bases between them. CDR3 in amino acids: CATSRRPGLPPYNEQFF. The CDR3 DNA follows: TGTGCCACCAGCAGAAGACCTGGACTGCCCCCTTACAATGAGCAGTTCTTC.

The chain carries TRBV7-3 and TRBJ1-2; D is unresolved. Germline CDR1 is SGHTA and CDR2 is FQGTGA. Trimming took 5 bases from V and 8 from J, leaving 18 bases between them. The CDR3 is 14 amino acids. DNA of the CDR3: TGTGCCAGCAGCCTCACCGGGCTGGATTCGGGCTACACCTTC. This translates into CASSLTGLDSGYTF.

The rearrangement links TRBV6-6 to TRBJ1-2; tentative D call: TRBD1 (5 bases). CDR1 is MNHNY, CDR2 SVGAGI, per germline (reference sequence). With 6 bases removed from V and 7 bases from J, the gap between germline ends came to 18 bases. CDR3 length: 14 amino acids. The CDR3 sequence: CASSLEGLASGYTF. The DNA of the CDR3 is TGTGCCAGCAGCCTCGAGGGGTTGGCGAGTGGCTACACCTTC.

CDR3 residues: CASSLTAVWDGQFF. The DNA of the CDR3 is TGCGCCAGCAGCTTGACTGCGGTGTGGGATGGGCAGTTCTTC. The chain employs TRBV5-1 and TRBJ2-1; no clear D. The V end lost 1 base, the J end lost 12 bases, and 17 bases lay between the germline ends. Germline assignment: CDR1 SGHRS and CDR2 YFSETQ. The CDR3 runs 14 residues.

Notes on this clone: The sample carries other DNA sequences with the same CDR3. The chain recombines TRBV5-1 with TRBJ2-3; 7 bases are a match to TRBD1. The CDR3 is 16 amino acids. Trimming cost V 0 bases and J 3 bases; bases outside gene matches: 7. The germline gives CDR1 SGHRS, CDR2 YFSETQ. Written as DNA, the CDR3 is TGCGCCAGCAGCTTGGGAGGGGGCGCTGGTACAGATACGCAGTATTTT. Protein sequence: CASSLGGGAGTDTQYF.

The chain is built from TRBV9 and TRBJ2-3; perhaps TRBD1 as D (6 bases). V was clipped by 5 bases and J by 2 bases, with 12 bases between them. CDR1 SGDLS and CDR2 YYNGEE come from the germline V gene. The CDR3 sequence is 14 residues long. The CDR3 region has the DNA TGTGCCAGCAGTTCCGGGACACTCACAGATACGCAGTATTTT. Its protein is CASSSGTLTDTQYF.

This clone was counted at least ten times. The chain recombines TRBV5-5 with TRBJ1-5; 7 nucleotides line up with TRBD1. Germline values: CDR1 SGHKS, CDR2 YYEKEE (reference sequence). The CDR3 loop spans 18 amino acids. V shed 0 bases and J 1 base; nucleotides not matched to a gene: 10. CDR3 nucleotide sequence: TGTGCCAGCAGCTTGGAACAGGGGCGATTTGGGAGCAATCAGCCCCAGCATTTT. Translation: CASSLEQGRFGSNQPQHF.

The chain is built from TRBV11-3 and TRBJ2-1; D call uncertain. The CDR3 extends over 16 amino acids. Trimming left V 5 bases short and J 6 bases short, with 20 bases between. CDR1 and CDR2 from the germline V gene are SGHNT and YENEEA. The CDR3 DNA reads TGTGCCAGCAGCCTTATGGCTACGTCCCAGAGCAATGAGCAGTTCTTC. Encoded protein: CASSLMATSQSNEQFF.

This clone was observed a handful of times. The V call is TRBV19, the J call TRBJ1-1; D is unresolved. The CDR3 spans 13 residues. Germline V gene data show CDR1 as LNHDA and CDR2 as SQIVND (reference sequence). Trimming took off 3 bases at V and 11 bases at J, with 16 bases between the two ends. The DNA of the CDR3 is TGTGCCAGTAGTATTGCCGCCCAGGCTAGGGCTTTCTTT. Translated, it gives CASSIAAQARAFF.

The rearrangement links TRBV28 to TRBJ2-2; D remains unclear. V dropped 2 bases and J dropped 9 bases, with 10 bases sitting between them. The CDR3 contains 13 residues. Germline CDR1 is MDHEN and CDR2 is SYDVKM. The chain's CDR3 is CASSLVGYRELFF. In DNA, the CDR3 is TGTGCCAGCAGTTTAGTAGGGTACAGGGAGCTGTTTTTT.

This clone was counted once. CDR3 residues: CASIGAGNYGYTF. CDR3 coding DNA: TGTGCCAGTATCGGCGCCGGTAACTATGGCTACACCTTC. The V and J genes are TRBV19 and TRBJ1-2; no firm D call. The V end lost 7 bases, the J end lost 1 base, and 10 bases lay between the germline ends. The CDR3 has 13 residues. Germline-derived CDR1 and CDR2 are LNHDA and SQIVND (reference sequence).

J is TRBJ2-4 and V is TRBV5-4, with TRBD2 as a possible D gene (6 bases). Germline CDR1 is SGHNT and CDR2 is YYREEE (reference sequence). The CDR3 loop spans 13 amino acids. The V end lost 4 bases, the J end lost 8 bases, and 13 bases lay between the germline ends. The DNA for the CDR3 is TGTGCCAGCAGCGCCCGGGACTCCGACATTCAGTACTTC. This sequence encodes CASSARDSDIQYF.

The chain is built from TRBV27 and TRBJ2-1; TRBD2 agrees at 7 bases. The CDR3 consists of 15 residues. V trimming: 7 bases; J trimming: 3 bases; junction bases outside the gene matches: 9. The germline gives CDR1 MNHEY, CDR2 SMNVEV (reference sequence). In nucleotides, the CDR3 is TGTGCCAGCATCAAACTAGCGCGGGACTACAATGAGCAGTTCTTC. Encoded protein: CASIKLARDYNEQFF.

The CDR3 region has the DNA TGTGCCAGCAGTTCAGACAGATACTCCTACGAGCAGTACTTC. Its protein product is CASSSDRYSYEQYF. The rearrangement joins TRBV6-1 to TRBJ2-7, with a tentative D call TRBD1 (5 bases). Per germline, CDR1 MNHNS and CDR2 SASEGT. This CDR3 is built from 14 residues. Deletions cut 5 bases from V and 0 bases from J, with 11 bases between.

The V gene is TRBV28, the J gene TRBJ1-5; 8 bases align to TRBD1. CDR3 length equals 15 residues. Germline V CDR1 and CDR2: MDHEN, SYDVKM. Trimming removed 3 bases from V and 5 bases from J; junction bases left unmatched: 6. The DNA for the CDR3 is TGTGCCAGCAGTTTCGGCCAGGGGGCAGATCAGCCCCAGCATTTT. Translated, it gives CASSFGQGADQPQHF.

This clone was counted between two and nine times. The rearrangement joins TRBV19 to TRBJ2-4, with 7 bases matching TRBD2. The CDR3 is 15 residues long. The junction had 12 bases not matched to a gene; V was cut back by 6 bases and J by 7 bases. Germline assignment: CDR1 LNHDA and CDR2 SQIVND (reference sequence). The CDR3: CASSLNSGSENIQYF. The CDR3, as DNA: TGTGCCAGTAGCCTCAATAGCGGGTCGGAGAACATTCAGTACTTC.

This clone was recorded a few times. The chain combines TRBV30 with TRBJ1-1, with D perhaps TRBD1 (6 bases). CDR1 and CDR2 (germline): GTSNPN, SVGIG (reference sequence). With 0 bases removed from V and 5 bases from J, the gap between germline ends came to 13 bases. CDR3 size: 14 residues. In nucleotides, the CDR3 is TGTGCCTGGAGTGTACTGGACAGAATGACTGAAGCTTTCTTT. The encoded protein is CAWSVLDRMTEAFF.

This clone occurred a few times. In DNA form, the CDR3 reads TGTGCCAGCAGTGGCCCGGGGGAGAACACTGAAGCTTTCTTT. It yields the protein CASSGPGENTEAFF. V usage is TRBV28 and J usage is TRBJ1-1, with D perhaps TRBD1 (5 bases). Trimming left V 5 bases short and J 1 base short, with 11 bases between. From germline, CDR1 is MDHEN and CDR2 SYDVKM. This CDR3 region has 14 residues.

This clone turned up a few times. The chain recombines TRBV7-9 with TRBJ1-3; D not certain. This CDR3 has 14 amino acids. V was shortened by 0 bases and J by 7 bases, with 10 bases between the two germline ends. Germline V gene data show CDR1 as SEHNR and CDR2 as FQNEAQ (reference sequence). The CDR3 is CASSLALHQNTIYF. CDR3 bases: TGTGCCAGCAGCTTAGCTCTACACCAGAACACCATATATTTT. Variable domain in full (rest from reference TRBV7-9 and TRBJ1-3): DTGVSQNPRHKITKRGQNVTFRCDPISEHNRLYWYRQTLGQGPEFLTYFQNEAQLEKSRLLSDRFSAERPKGSFSTLEIQRTEQGDSAMYLCASSLALHQNTIYFGEGSWLTVV.